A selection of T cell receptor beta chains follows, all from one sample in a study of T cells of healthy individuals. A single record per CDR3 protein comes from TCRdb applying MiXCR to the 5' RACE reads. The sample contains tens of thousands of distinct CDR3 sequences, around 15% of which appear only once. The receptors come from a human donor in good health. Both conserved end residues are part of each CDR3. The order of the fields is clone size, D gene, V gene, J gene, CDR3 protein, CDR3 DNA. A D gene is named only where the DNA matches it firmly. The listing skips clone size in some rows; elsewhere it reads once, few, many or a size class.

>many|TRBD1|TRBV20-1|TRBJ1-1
CSAWSGGLNTEAFF
TGCAGTGCTTGGTCAGGGGGCCTGAACACTGAAGCTTTCTTT
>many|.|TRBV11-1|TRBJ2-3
CASSLVGGGVADTQYF
TGTGCCAGCAGCTTAGTTGGTGGGGGCGTTGCAGATACGCAGTATTTT
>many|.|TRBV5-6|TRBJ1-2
CASSLGYGYTF
TGTGCCAGCAGCTTGGGGTATGGCTACACCTTC
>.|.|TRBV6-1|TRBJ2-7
CASSEARVHRVCEQYF
TGTGCCAGCAGTGAAGCCCGAGTACACAGGGTATGCGAGCAGTACTTC
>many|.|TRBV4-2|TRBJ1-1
CASSQKGGPDTEAFF
TGTGCCAGCAGCCAAAAAGGGGGGCCAGACACTGAAGCTTTCTTT
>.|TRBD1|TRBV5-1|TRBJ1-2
CASSYTGGNYGYTF
TGCGCCAGCAGCTACACAGGGGGTAACTATGGCTACACCTTC
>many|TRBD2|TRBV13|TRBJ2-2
CASSSLSGLATTLTGELFF
TGTGCCAGCAGCTCCTTATCGGGACTAGCGACAACGCTCACCGGGGAGCTGTTTTTT
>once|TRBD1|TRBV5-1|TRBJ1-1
CASSLRQGAFSGEAFF
TGCGCCAGCAGCCTCCGACAGGGGGCTTTCTCGGGAGAAGCTTTCTTT
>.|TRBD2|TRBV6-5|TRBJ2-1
CASSYSPLAGVYNEQFF
TGTGCCAGCAGTTACTCCCCCCTAGCGGGAGTCTACAATGAGCAGTTCTTC
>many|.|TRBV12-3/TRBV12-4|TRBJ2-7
CASSSDKAYEQYF
TGTGCCAGCAGTTCCGACAAGGCGTACGAGCAGTACTTC
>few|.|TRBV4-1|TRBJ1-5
CASSQDAEGRNQPQHF
TGCGCCAGCAGCCAAGATGCGGAGGGGCGCAATCAGCCCCAGCATTTT
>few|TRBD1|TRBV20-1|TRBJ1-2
CSAPRTPGQGHPGVYGYTF
TGCAGTGCTCCTCGGACGCCGGGACAGGGACATCCGGGTGTCTATGGCTACACCTTC
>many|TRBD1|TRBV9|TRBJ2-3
CASSRQGQGGTDTQYF
TGTGCCAGCAGCAGACAGGGTCAAGGTGGAACAGATACGCAGTATTTT
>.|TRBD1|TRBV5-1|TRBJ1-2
CASSPLRTGSRGYTF
TGCGCCAGCAGCCCCTTGCGGACAGGGAGTCGGGGCTACACCTTC
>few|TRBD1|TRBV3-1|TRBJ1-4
CASSPYRGGNEKLFF
TGTGCCAGCAGCCCCTACAGGGGGGGGAATGAAAAACTGTTTTTT
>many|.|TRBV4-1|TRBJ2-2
CASSQEDAAVTGELFF
TGCGCCAGCAGCCAAGAAGACGCGGCAGTCACCGGGGAGCTGTTTTTT
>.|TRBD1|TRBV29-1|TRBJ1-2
CSVEGGQGPSNYGYTF
TGCAGCGTTGAAGGGGGACAGGGCCCCTCTAACTATGGCTACACCTTC
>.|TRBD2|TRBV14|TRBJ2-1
CASSPRTSIYNEQFF
TGTGCCAGCAGCCCCCGGACTAGCATCTACAATGAGCAGTTCTTC
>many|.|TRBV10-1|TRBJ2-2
CASSETGMSTGELFF
TGCGCCAGCAGTGAAACAGGGATGAGCACCGGGGAGCTGTTTTTT
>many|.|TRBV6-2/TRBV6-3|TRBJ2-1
CASSYSSGAGYNEQFF
TGTGCCAGCAGTTACTCATCCGGGGCGGGGTACAATGAGCAGTTCTTC
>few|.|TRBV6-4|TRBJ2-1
CASSGSGSSYNEQFF
TGTGCCAGCAGTGGGAGCGGTAGCTCCTACAATGAGCAGTTCTTC
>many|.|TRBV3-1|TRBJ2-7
CASSQDPGSYEQYF
TGTGCCAGCAGCCAAGACCCCGGGAGCTACGAGCAGTACTTC
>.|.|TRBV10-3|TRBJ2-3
CAISELRAADTQYF
TGTGCCATCAGTGAACTCAGGGCCGCAGATACGCAGTATTTT
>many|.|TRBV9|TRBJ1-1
CASSVGTANTEAFF
TGTGCCAGCAGCGTAGGGACAGCAAACACTGAAGCTTTCTTT
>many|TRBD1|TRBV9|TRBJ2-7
CASSAYSGTGTEQYF
TGTGCCAGCAGCGCCTATTCCGGGACAGGGACCGAGCAGTACTTC
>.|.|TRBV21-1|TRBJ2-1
CASSNGDRRACSYNEQFF
TGTGCCAGCAGCAATGGGGATCGGCGGGCCTGCTCCTACAATGAGCAGTTCTTC
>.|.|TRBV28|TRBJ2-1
CASSLGATYNEQFF
TGTGCCAGCAGTTTGGGGGCAACGTACAATGAGCAGTTCTTC
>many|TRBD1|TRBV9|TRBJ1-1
CASSPQTGQMNTEAFF
TGTGCCAGCAGCCCACAGACGGGACAGATGAACACTGAAGCTTTCTTT
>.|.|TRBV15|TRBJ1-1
CATSSTWDTEAFF
TGTGCCACCAGCAGTACCTGGGACACTGAAGCTTTCTTT
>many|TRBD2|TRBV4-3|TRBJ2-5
CASSQNSGGGETQYF
TGCGCCAGCAGCCAGAACAGCGGGGGCGGAGAGACCCAGTACTTC
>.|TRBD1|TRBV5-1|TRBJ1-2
CASRRTGNLYGYTF
TGCGCCAGCAGACGGACAGGCAACCTCTATGGCTACACCTTC
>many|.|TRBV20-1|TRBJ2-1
CSARDDGSSYNEQFF
TGCAGTGCTAGAGATGACGGGAGCTCCTACAATGAGCAGTTCTTC
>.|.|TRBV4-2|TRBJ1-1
CASSRIGRGGSTEAFF
TGTGCCAGCAGCCGCATTGGTCGTGGGGGTAGCACTGAAGCTTTCTTT
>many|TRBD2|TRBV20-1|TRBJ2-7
CSATGLAGPVEQYF
TGCAGTGCTACGGGACTAGCGGGACCGGTAGAGCAGTACTTC
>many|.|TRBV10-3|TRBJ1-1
CAISESRDTEAFF
TGTGCCATCAGTGAGTCCCGAGACACTGAAGCTTTCTTT
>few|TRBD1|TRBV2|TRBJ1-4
CASSVEGQVYEKLFF
TGTGCCAGCAGTGTTGAGGGACAGGTCTATGAAAAACTGTTTTTT
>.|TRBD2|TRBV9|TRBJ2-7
CASSGGAGGAYEQYF
TGTGCCAGCAGCGGTGGGGCGGGAGGGGCCTACGAGCAGTACTTC
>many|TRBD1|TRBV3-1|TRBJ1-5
CASSLGQGMGQPQHF
TGTGCCAGCAGCCTTGGACAGGGGATGGGACAGCCCCAGCATTTT
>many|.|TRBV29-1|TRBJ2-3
CSEGGGGRDTQYF
TGCAGCGAGGGAGGGGGGGGCAGAGATACGCAGTATTTT
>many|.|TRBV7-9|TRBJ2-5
CASSPTSLETQYF
TGTGCCAGCAGCCCTACTAGCTTGGAGACCCAGTACTTC
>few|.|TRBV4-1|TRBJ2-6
CASSVLGVGANVLTF
TGCGCCAGCAGCGTACTAGGGGTTGGGGCCAACGTCCTGACTTTC
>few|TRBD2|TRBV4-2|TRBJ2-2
CASSQTLAGAGELFF
TGTGCCAGCAGCCAAACACTAGCGGGGGCCGGGGAGCTGTTTTTT
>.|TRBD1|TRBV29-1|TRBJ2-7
CSVGNQDRGEQYF
TGCAGCGTTGGGAACCAAGACAGGGGCGAGCAGTACTTC
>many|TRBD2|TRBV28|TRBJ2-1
CASSHRLAGGKNEQFF
TGTGCCAGCAGTCATCGTCTAGCGGGGGGGAAGAATGAGCAGTTCTTC
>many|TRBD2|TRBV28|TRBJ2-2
CASLIGLGRTGELFF
TGTGCCAGCTTGATAGGGCTCGGGAGGACCGGGGAGCTGTTTTTT
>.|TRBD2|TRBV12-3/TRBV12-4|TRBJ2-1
CASRLAGVNEQFF
TGTGCCAGCAGACTAGCGGGAGTCAATGAGCAGTTCTTC
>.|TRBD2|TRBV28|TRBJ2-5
CASSLLGLADQETQYF
TGTGCCAGCAGTTTATTGGGACTAGCGGATCAAGAGACCCAGTACTTC
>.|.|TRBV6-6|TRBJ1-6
CASSFTSGRNNSPLHF
TGTGCCAGCAGCTTCACCTCAGGGAGGAATAATTCACCCCTCCACTTT
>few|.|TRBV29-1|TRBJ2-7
CSVDHRAGEQYF
TGCAGCGTTGATCACAGAGCTGGGGAGCAGTACTTC